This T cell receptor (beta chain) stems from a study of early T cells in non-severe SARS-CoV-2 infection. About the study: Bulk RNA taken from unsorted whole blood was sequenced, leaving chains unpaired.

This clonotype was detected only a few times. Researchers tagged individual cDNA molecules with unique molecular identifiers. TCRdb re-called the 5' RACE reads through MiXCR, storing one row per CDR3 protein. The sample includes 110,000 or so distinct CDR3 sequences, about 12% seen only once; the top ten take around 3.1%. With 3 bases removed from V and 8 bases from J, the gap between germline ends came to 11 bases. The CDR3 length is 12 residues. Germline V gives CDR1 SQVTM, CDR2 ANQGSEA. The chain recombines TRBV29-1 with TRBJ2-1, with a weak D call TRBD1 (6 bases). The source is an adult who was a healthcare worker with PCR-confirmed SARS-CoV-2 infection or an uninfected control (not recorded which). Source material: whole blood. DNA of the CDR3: TGCAGCGTTGAGCCTGACAGGTATGAGCAGTTCTTC. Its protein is CSVEPDRYEQFF.